These T cell receptor beta chains were read from a single sample in a study of cytomegalovirus exposure and HLA in healthy donors. TCRdb's copy holds only in-frame clones and misses some; the assay was immunoSEQ multiplex PCR. The sample has under 110,000 clones, 75% seen once. Sequenced material: PBMCs. These receptors were obtained from a middle-aged man in good health and CMV-seronegative. Both conserved end residues are part of each CDR3. The D gene is left open where the match is weak. The size field is filled for only some rows; it gives once, few, many or a size class.

abundance	v_gene	d_gene	j_gene	CDR3nt	CDR3aa
few	TRBV11-3	TRBD1	TRBJ1-1	TGTGCCAGCAGCCTATCAGGGGGAGTAGATGAAGCTTTCTTT	CASSLSGGVDEAFF
.	TRBV7-9	.	TRBJ2-1	TGTGCCAGCAGCTCTAGGGGAAATGAGCAGTTCTTC	CASSSRGNEQFF
.	TRBV7-3	.	TRBJ1-1	TGTGCCAGCAGCTCACAGGGATGGGGGGGCACTGAAGCTTTCTTT	CASSSQGWGGTEAFF
.	TRBV14	TRBD1	TRBJ2-3	TGTGCCAGCAGCCAAGGGACAGGGGGCTTTCCAGATACGCAGTATTTT	CASSQGTGGFPDTQYF
.	TRBV9	TRBD2	TRBJ2-3	TGTGCCAGCAGCGTAGCAGGGACTAGCGGGTTGTATACGCAGTATTTT	CASSVAGTSGLYTQYF
.	TRBV4-1	.	TRBJ1-1	TGCGCCAGCAGCCACGGTGGGGCCTTGAACACTGAAGCTTTCTTT	CASSHGGALNTEAFF
.	TRBV2	TRBD1	TRBJ2-7	TGTGCCAGCAGAGGACAGGGATACTTCGACGAGCAGTACTTC	CASRGQGYFDEQYF
.	TRBV29-1	TRBD1	TRBJ2-7	TGCAGCGTGGCGGGACAGGGAGGATACGAGCAGTACTTC	CSVAGQGGYEQYF
.	TRBV6-1	.	TRBJ1-2	TGTGCCAGCAGTGAAGCGCTAGGGACCCGGGGGTATGGCTACACCTTC	CASSEALGTRGYGYTF
.	TRBV23-1	.	TRBJ1-5	TGCGCCAGCAGTCAATCGAGGGTTGTGGGAGGAGATAGCAATCAGCCCCAGCATTTT	CASSQSRVVGGDSNQPQHF
.	TRBV27	TRBD1	TRBJ2-5	TGTGCCAGCAGCCCTTCGACAGGGGGAGAGACCCAGTACTTC	CASSPSTGGETQYF
few	TRBV19	.	TRBJ2-4	TGTGCCAGTAGTATTTACGGAGCCAAAAACATTCAGTACTTC	CASSIYGAKNIQYF
few	TRBV9	TRBD2	TRBJ2-1	TGTGCCAGCAGCGTAACTAGCGGGGGTCACGAGCAGTTCTTC	CASSVTSGGHEQFF
.	TRBV5-4	TRBD2	TRBJ2-5	TGTGCCAGCAGCCTCGGACTAGCGGGGTTGGAGACCCAGTACTTC	CASSLGLAGLETQYF
once	TRBV5-1	.	TRBJ1-2	TGCGCCAGCAGTTCCGACAGTCACTATGGCTACACCTTC	CASSSDSHYGYTF
.	TRBV15	.	TRBJ1-4	TGTGCCACCAGCAGAGACAATGAGATTTCGGGGGAAAAACTGTTTTTT	CATSRDNEISGEKLFF
few	TRBV6-5	TRBD1	TRBJ2-7	TGTGCCAGCAGTTACTCGACTGCAGGGGGACAGGTGCAGTACTTC	CASSYSTAGGQVQYF
.	TRBV6-5	.	TRBJ1-2	TGTGCCAGCAGCGAAACCGGGGGGAGCATCTATGGCTACACCTTC	CASSETGGSIYGYTF
.	TRBV2	.	TRBJ1-2	TGTGCCAGCCAAAGAGGGGGGGCGCAGCATGGCTACACCTTC	CASQRGGAQHGYTF
.	TRBV19	TRBD2	TRBJ2-7	TGTGCCAGTAGTATGGCGGGGGGGAGCTCCTACGAGCAGTACTTC	CASSMAGGSSYEQYF
.	TRBV18	.	TRBJ1-1	TGTGCCAGCTCGGAGGGGCAGAACACTGAAGCTTTCTTT	CASSEGQNTEAFF
.	TRBV6-1	TRBD2	TRBJ2-7	TGTGCCAGCAGGGGCCGAGCGGGGGTGTACGAGCAGTACTTC	CASRGRAGVYEQYF
once	TRBV4-2	.	TRBJ2-1	TGTGCCAGCAGCCAAGAGAAGGCAGGTGATGAGCAGTTCTTC	CASSQEKAGDEQFF
.	TRBV5-1	TRBD2	TRBJ2-7	TGCGCCAGCAGCCTTGGACTAGCGGGGTTGGAGCAGTACTTC	CASSLGLAGLEQYF
.	TRBV19	TRBD2	TRBJ2-5	TGTGCCAGTAGTACGTTAGCGGGGGGGCGGTCGGAGACCCAGTACTTC	CASSTLAGGRSETQYF
.	TRBV11-2	.	TRBJ2-3	TGTGCCAGCAGCTTAGATCTCGTGCGGCGGGGAGATACGCAGTATTTT	CASSLDLVRRGDTQYF
.	TRBV29-1	TRBD2	TRBJ2-1	TGCAGCGTTCTTAAGTTCCCTTTAGCGGGGGGGGCCTACAATGAGCAGTTCTTC	CSVLKFPLAGGAYNEQFF
.	TRBV5-5	TRBD1	TRBJ1-1	TGTGCCAGCAGCTTGTCGGGACAGGGGACGGACGCTTTCTTT	CASSLSGQGTDAFF
.	TRBV4-1	TRBD2	TRBJ2-7	TGCGCCAGCAGCCAACCCGGGACTAGAGCCTACGAGCAGTACTTC	CASSQPGTRAYEQYF
.	TRBV5-1	.	TRBJ2-1	TGCGCCAGCAGCTTGGCGCGGCCCAATTCGAGCTCCTACAATGAGCAGTTCTTC	CASSLARPNSSSYNEQFF
.	TRBV4-1	.	TRBJ1-6	TGCGCCAGCAGCTCCTCCCCCCACGGGGTTAATTCACCCCTCCACTTT	CASSSSPHGVNSPLHF